These 20 T cell receptor beta chains were sequenced from one sample in a study of vaccination and CD4 T cells after COVID-19. TCRdb re-called the PCR reads through MiXCR, storing one row per CDR3 protein. The data show some 29,000 distinct CDR3 sequences, approximately 48% seen once. Stated time point: late sampling 161 to 241 days after vaccination in three convalescent patients. Sequenced material: CD4+ T cells from blood, taken about 7 months after SARS-CoV-2 vaccination. These receptors all come from a human donor who had recovered from COVID-19.

The V call is TRBV6-1, the J call TRBJ1-6; 7 bases match TRBD1. Germline V gene lookup returns CDR1 MNHNS and CDR2 SASEGT. V lost 7 bases, J lost 2 bases, and 5 bases stayed unmatched. The CDR3 covers 15 residues. This chain's CDR3 is CASKTGSAYNSPLHF. CDR3 DNA: TGTGCCAGCAAGACAGGGTCTGCCTATAATTCACCCCTCCACTTT.

The chain employs TRBV28 and TRBJ1-6; D ambiguous. This CDR3 has 16 residues. The V end lost 5 bases, the J end lost 8 bases, and 19 bases lay between the germline ends. Germline values: CDR1 MDHEN, CDR2 SYDVKM. CDR3 residues: CASSPHALDGDSPLHF. Written as DNA, the CDR3 is TGTGCCAGCAGTCCCCATGCCCTCGATGGGGATTCACCCCTCCACTTT.

The sample holds a few counts of this clonotype. The chain combines TRBV20-1 with TRBJ1-5; D uncertain. CDR1 is DFQATT and CDR2 is SNEGSKA in the germline V gene (reference sequence). The CDR3 runs 14 residues. Trimming pared 3 bases from V and 3 bases from J, leaving 12 bases between. Here the CDR3 reads CSARKTDYNQPQHF. The DNA of the CDR3 is TGCAGTGCTAGGAAGACGGATTACAATCAGCCCCAGCATTTT.

This clonotype was seen only a few times. The rearrangement joins TRBV7-8 to TRBJ2-1; 7 bases agree with TRBD2. The CDR3 is 16 amino acids. Trimming at V came to 2 bases and at J to 0 bases, leaving 4 bases not matched to a gene. Germline assignment: CDR1 SGHVS and CDR2 FQNEAQ. CDR3 bases: TGTGCCAGCAGCTTAACGGCTAGCGGCTCCTACAATGAGCAGTTCTTC. It codes for CASSLTASGSYNEQFF.

The chain recombines TRBV28 with TRBJ2-7; 8 nucleotides align to TRBD1. This CDR3 comprises 16 residues. V shed 3 bases and J 0 bases; nucleotides not matched to a gene: 7. The V gene's germline CDR1 is MDHEN and CDR2 SYDVKM. CDR3 nucleotide sequence: TGTGCCAGCAGTTTCTTCCGGGACAGGAGCTCCTACGAGCAGTACTTC. It yields the protein CASSFFRDRSSYEQYF.

The count of this clonotype is one. The chain links TRBV12-3 or TRBV12-4 to TRBJ1-2; D ambiguous. V was trimmed by 3 bases and J by 8 bases, leaving 16 bases between them. This CDR3 has 14 residues. For the CDR3, the DNA is TGTGCCAGCAGTTTGGGCGTTCGCTCCGTCGGCTACACCTTC. It specifies CASSLGVRSVGYTF.

V gene TRBV7-3 combines with J gene TRBJ2-3, with 8 bases aligning to TRBD1. The CDR3 is made up of 14 amino acids. J was trimmed by 6 bases and V by 5 bases; bases with no gene match: 7. CDR1 and CDR2 from the germline V gene are SGHTA and FQGTGA. CDR3 coding DNA: TGTGCCAGCAGCCCGTGGGACAGGTCCGATACGCAGTATTTT. Its translation: CASSPWDRSDTQYF.

The rearrangement links TRBV20-1 to TRBJ1-1; D is possibly TRBD1 (5 bases). The CDR3 has 16 amino acids. Germline V gene sequence: CDR1 DFQATT, CDR2 SNEGSKA (reference sequence). With 3 bases removed from V and 0 bases from J, the gap between germline ends came to 17 bases. CDR3 DNA sequence: TGCAGTGCTAGGAGCCGACAGCCAGGATTGAACACTGAAGCTTTCTTT. Translating it yields CSARSRQPGLNTEAFF.

The chain joins TRBV24-1 to TRBJ2-2, with 8 bases aligning to TRBD2. The V gene end was trimmed by 0 bases and the J gene end by 6 bases; junction bases not matched to a gene: 5. This CDR3 spans 16 amino acids. Germline V gives CDR1 KGHDR, CDR2 SFDVKD. The CDR3 loop is CATSDLTGGPPGELFF. As DNA, the CDR3 is TGTGCCACCAGTGATTTGACGGGAGGGCCTCCCGGGGAGCTGTTTTTT.

The chain joins TRBV27 to TRBJ2-1; D unclear. Looked up from germline, CDR1 is MNHEY and CDR2 is SMNVEV (reference sequence). The CDR3 loop spans 12 amino acids. Trimming removed 4 bases at V and 6 bases at J, with 7 bases between. The chain's CDR3 is CASSSAGNEQFF. The CDR3 nucleotides read TGTGCCAGCAGTTCAGCCGGCAATGAGCAGTTCTTC.

The chain couples TRBV5-8 to TRBJ1-5; no reliable D call. This CDR3 has 15 residues. Germline V gene sequence: CDR1 SGHTS, CDR2 YDEGEE. V lost 2 bases to trimming and J lost 0 bases, with 9 bases between them. The CDR3 nucleotides are TGTGCCAGCAGCTTTGAAGGGAATAGCAATCAGCCCCAGCATTTT. The encoded protein is CASSFEGNSNQPQHF.

This clonotype is classed as medium-sized (0.01 to 0.1%). V and J are TRBV15 and TRBJ1-5; TRBD1 is a possible D gene (5 bases). The germline V gene encodes CDR1 LNHNV and CDR2 YYDKDF (reference sequence). The CDR3 totals 15 residues. Trimming pared 0 bases from V and 3 bases from J, leaving 9 bases between. CDR3 DNA: TGTGCCACCAGCAGAGAGGGACGGCACAATCAGCCCCAGCATTTT. Protein: CATSREGRHNQPQHF.

The CDR3 sequence is CATSSLRLASYNEQFF. DNA of the CDR3: TGTGCCACCAGCTCCCTAAGACTAGCGTCGTACAATGAGCAGTTCTTC. V is TRBV15 and J is TRBJ2-1; 8 positions match TRBD2. With V trimmed by 5 bases and J by 4 bases, 10 bases remained unmatched. In germline, CDR1 is LNHNV, CDR2 YYDKDF (reference sequence). This CDR3 is 16 amino acids long. Full variable domain (remainder filled in from reference TRBV15 and TRBJ2-1): DAMVIQNPRYQVTQFGKPVTLSCSQTLNHNVMYWYQQKSSQAPKLLFHYYDKDFNNEADTPDNFQSRRPNTSFCFLDIRSPGLGDTAMYLCATSSLRLASYNEQFFGPGTRLTVL.

The table lists this clonotype with a count of one. The chain uses TRBV6-1 and TRBJ1-3; D uncertain. Between the trimmed V and J ends, which lost 6 bases and 8 bases, there was a span of 8 bases. The CDR3 sequence is 11 residues long. Germline lookup yields CDR1 MNHNS and CDR2 SASEGT. CDR3 DNA: TGTGCCAGCAGAAGTAGGGACACCATATATTTT. The encoded protein is CASRSRDTIYF.

This clonotype was seen a few times. The rearrangement links TRBV15 to TRBJ1-1; weak D call: TRBD1 (5 bases). V was pared by 0 bases and J by 1 base, with 12 bases between. This CDR3 is built from 16 residues. The V gene's germline CDR1 is LNHNV and CDR2 YYDKDF (reference sequence). The CDR3 region has the DNA TGTGCCACCAGCAGAGAAAGCCCAGGGAGGAACACTGAAGCTTTCTTT. Its translation: CATSRESPGRNTEAFF.

This clonotype showed up just a few times. CDR3 sequence (DNA): TGTGCCAGCAGCTTAGATGGACTTCAGGGGTTCTTC. Translated: CASSLDGLQGFF. The chain uses TRBV7-9 and TRBJ2-1, with D perhaps TRBD1 or TRBD2 (5 bases each). CDR3 length equals 12 residues. Germline CDR1 and CDR2: SEHNR and FQNEAQ (reference sequence). Trimming cost V 1 base and J 15 bases, with 13 bases left between them. The variable domain in full, with the rest retrieved from reference TRBV7-9 and TRBJ2-1, is DTGVSQNPRHKITKRGQNVTFRCDPISEHNRLYWYRQTLGQGPEFLTYFQNEAQLEKSRLLSDRFSAERPKGSFSTLEIQRTEQGDSAMYLCASSLDGLQGFFGPGTRLTVL.

CDR3 bases: TGTGCCAGCAGCTTTCGACAAGAGACCCAGTACTTC. Translated: CASSFRQETQYF. The rearrangement uses TRBV7-2 and TRBJ2-5, with D unresolved. The CDR3 is 12 residues long. Germline lookup yields CDR1 SGHTA and CDR2 FQGNSA. Trimming took off 3 bases at V and 2 bases at J, with 4 bases between the two ends. The full variable domain, rest sourced from reference TRBV7-2 and TRBJ2-5, is GAGVSQSPSNKVTEKGKDVELRCDPISGHTALYWYRQSLGQGLEFLIYFQGNSAPDKSGLPSDRFSAERTGGSVSTLTIQRTQQEDSAVYLCASSFRQETQYFGPGTRLLVL.

The CDR3 loop is CATSDGVAGRDTQYF. The CDR3 DNA follows: TGTGCCACCAGTGATGGGGTAGCGGGACGAGATACGCAGTATTTT. This chain connects TRBV24-1 to TRBJ2-3, with 8 nucleotides matching TRBD2. The V gene's germline CDR1 is KGHDR and CDR2 SFDVKD. V was clipped by 3 bases and J by 5 bases; unmatched bases: 6. CDR3 length: 15 amino acids.

This rearrangement joins TRBV7-6 to TRBJ2-3; TRBD2 agrees at 7 bases. Germline loops: CDR1 SGHVS, CDR2 FNYEAQ. There are 20 residues in the CDR3. V gave up 0 bases and J gave up 1 base; unmatched junction bases: 16. The CDR3 region is CASSLAGRGSSLFGTDTQYF. Here the CDR3 DNA reads TGTGCCAGCAGCTTAGCGGGCCGCGGGAGTAGTCTGTTCGGCACAGATACGCAGTATTTT. The full variable domain, in which reference TRBV7-6 and TRBJ2-3 provide the parts outside the CDR3, is GAGVSQSPRYKVTKRGQDVALRCDPISGHVSLYWYRQALGQGPEFLTYFNYEAQQDKSGLPNDRFSAERPEGSISTLTIQRTEQRDSAMYRCASSLAGRGSSLFGTDTQYFGPGTRLTVL.

This clonotype has only a few counts. The chain recombines TRBV27 with TRBJ2-7, with 7 bases identical to TRBD1. V dropped 1 base and J dropped 6; count of bases not matched to a gene: 3. The germline V gene has CDR1 MNHEY and CDR2 SMNVEV (reference sequence). There are 13 residues in the CDR3. The DNA for the CDR3 is TGTGCCAGCAGTTTATACAGGGGAGCCGAGCAGTACTTC. Translating it yields CASSLYRGAEQYF.